These 10 T cell receptor beta chains came from one sample sequenced in a study of shared clonotypes between healthy human individuals. TCRdb keeps only in-frame clones here, not all; method: immunoSEQ multiplex PCR. The sample shows about 1,900,000 clones, 85% to 95% of them seen only once. Naive CD8 isolation took CD45RO-negative cells positively selected for CCR7 and excluded terminally differentiated effector memory CD45RA+ cells. The sequencing sample was made of naive CD8+ T cells sorted from blood. The origin of the receptors is a young man in good health.

The chain employs TRBV7-9 and TRBJ1-2; D remains unclear. Trimming took 1 base from V and 8 from J, leaving 17 bases between them. This CDR3 is 15 amino acids long. Germline V CDR1 and CDR2: SEHNR, FQNEAQ (reference sequence). The CDR3 reads CASSLVAGQAEGYTF. The CDR3 DNA is TGTGCCAGCAGCTTAGTAGCCGGGCAGGCGGAGGGCTACACCTTC.

The V call is TRBV28, the J call TRBJ1-5; the D gene is possibly TRBD1 (6 bases). The CDR3 length is 17 residues. V was pared by 6 bases and J by 0 bases, with 18 bases between. The germline CDR1 and CDR2 sequences are MDHEN and SYDVKM. For the CDR3, the DNA is TGTGCCAGCAGATTAAATCAGACAGGTAATAGCAATCAGCCCCAGCATTTT. This codes for CASRLNQTGNSNQPQHF.

Regarding this clone: The sample has other DNA sequences that encode this CDR3 too. J is TRBJ1-4 and V is TRBV7-9, with no clear D. From germline, CDR1 is SEHNR and CDR2 FQNEAQ (reference sequence). The CDR3 has 12 amino acids. V was trimmed by 1 base and J by 8 bases, leaving 5 bases between them. This CDR3 is CASSLGIEKLFF. CDR3 coding DNA: TGTGCCAGCAGCTTAGGAATCGAAAAACTGTTTTTT.

The chain couples TRBV7-8 to TRBJ2-2, with a possible D match to TRBD1 (5 bases). The germline CDR1 and CDR2 sequences are SGHVS and FQNEAQ. Deletions cut 2 bases from V and 2 bases from J, with 9 bases between. The CDR3 length is 15 residues. The CDR3 is CASSLRQGNTGELFF. The CDR3 DNA follows: TGTGCCAGCAGCTTACGGCAGGGAAACACCGGGGAGCTGTTTTTT.

This clone was observed a single time. The rearrangement uses TRBV11-3 and TRBJ2-1; 12 bases line up with TRBD1. Trimming cost V 8 bases and J 8 bases; bases outside gene matches: 4. This CDR3 has 13 residues. Germline lookup yields CDR1 SGHNT and CDR2 YENEEA. In DNA form, the CDR3 reads TGTGCCAGCGACGGGACAGGGGGCTATGAGCAGTTCTTC. It is translated as CASDGTGGYEQFF. Using reference TRBV11-3 and TRBJ2-1 for the parts outside the CDR3, the full variable domain is EAGVVQSPRYKIIEKKQPVAFWCNPISGHNTLYWYLQNLGQGPELLIRYENEEAVDDSQLPKDRFSAERLKGVDSTLKIQPAELGDSAVYLCASDGTGGYEQFFGPGTRLTVL.

This chain connects TRBV29-1 to TRBJ2-1; 14 bases agree with TRBD2. V was pared by 4 bases and J by 7 bases, with 6 bases of the junction left unmatched. The CDR3 runs 15 residues. CDR1 is SQVTM, CDR2 ANQGSEA, per germline. CDR3 in DNA: TGCAGCGTTGTCCCGGGACTAGCGGGAGTGAATGAGCAGTTCTTC. Its protein is CSVVPGLAGVNEQFF.

V gene TRBV5-1 combines with J gene TRBJ2-6; 9 bases align to TRBD1. CDR1 is SGHRS, CDR2 YFSETQ, per germline. The CDR3 consists of 17 residues. With 0 bases clipped from V and 3 bases from J, the junction kept 4 bases outside the gene matches. CDR3 coding DNA: TGCGCCAGCAGCTTGGCCGGACAGGGGTTTGGGGCCAACGTCCTGACTTTC. It yields the protein CASSLAGQGFGANVLTF. The whole variable domain, remainder taken from reference TRBV5-1 and TRBJ2-6, is KAGVTQTPRYLIKTRGQQVTLSCSPISGHRSVSWYQQTPGQGLQFLFEYFSETQRNKGNFPGRFSGRQFSNSRSEMNVSTLELGDSALYLCASSLAGQGFGANVLTFGAGSRLTVL.

The V and J genes are TRBV4-1 and TRBJ2-7; D might be TRBD1 (6 bases). Germline V CDR1 and CDR2: MGHRA, YSYEKL. Trimming shortened V by 3 bases and J by 2 bases, and 14 bases separated the two germline ends. This CDR3 is built from 15 residues. CDR3: CASSHRGTPAYEQYF. The CDR3 coding sequence is TGCGCCAGCAGCCACCGAGGGACACCAGCCTACGAGCAGTACTTC.

V gene TRBV30 combines with J gene TRBJ2-1, with TRBD1 matching 9 bases. Germline CDR1 and CDR2: GTSNPN and SVGIG (reference sequence). The CDR3 has 16 residues. The trim removed 8 bases at V and 4 bases at J, leaving 15 bases unmatched. The CDR3 DNA sequence: TGTGCCCGGGACAGGGTAGCCCAGGTGGGATACAATGAGCAGTTCTTC. It yields the protein CARDRVAQVGYNEQFF.

For this clone: Within the sample, other DNA sequences also encode this same CDR3. The V gene is TRBV7-3, the J gene TRBJ2-2, with a possible D match to TRBD1 (6 bases). Germline lookup yields CDR1 SGHTA and CDR2 FQGTGA. This CDR3 has 13 residues. The V gene lost 5 bases and the J gene lost 6 bases, with 10 bases spanning the gap. The chain's CDR3 is CASSPTGPGELFF. The CDR3 DNA sequence: TGTGCCAGCAGCCCTACAGGGCCCGGGGAGCTGTTTTTT. Filled out from reference TRBV7-3 and TRBJ2-2, the complete variable domain reads GAGVSQTPSNKVTEKGKYVELRCDPISGHTALYWYRQSLGQGPEFLIYFQGTGAADDSGLPNDRFFAVRPEGSVSTLKIQRTERGDSAVYLCASSPTGPGELFFGEGSRLTVL.